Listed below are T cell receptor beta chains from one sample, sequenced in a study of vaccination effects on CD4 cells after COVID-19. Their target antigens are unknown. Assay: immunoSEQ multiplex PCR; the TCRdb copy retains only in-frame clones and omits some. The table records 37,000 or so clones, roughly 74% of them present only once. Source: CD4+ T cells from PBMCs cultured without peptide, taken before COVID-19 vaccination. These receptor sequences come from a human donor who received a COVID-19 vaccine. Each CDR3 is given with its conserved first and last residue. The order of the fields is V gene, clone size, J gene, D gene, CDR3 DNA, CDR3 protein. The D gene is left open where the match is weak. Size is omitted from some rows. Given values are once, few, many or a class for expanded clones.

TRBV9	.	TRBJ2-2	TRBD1	TGTGCCAGCAGCGCAGACAGGGAAACCGGGGAGCTGTTTTTT	CASSADRETGELFF
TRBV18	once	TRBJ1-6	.	TGTGCCAGCCGTATCGACCCCGTACTCTATAATTCACCCCTCCACTTT	CASRIDPVLYNSPLHF
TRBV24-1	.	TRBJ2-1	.	TGTGCCACCAGTGATTTCGGGTCGGGGGTACATGAGCAGTTCTTC	CATSDFGSGVHEQFF
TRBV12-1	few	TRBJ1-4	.	TGTGCCAGCAGCTTTGCGGTGCGACAGCGAGACCCTACAACTAATGAAAAACTGTTTTTT	CASSFAVRQRDPTTNEKLFF
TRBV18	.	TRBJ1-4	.	TGTGCCAGCTCACCGTCCAGGGGCGAAAAACTGTTTTTT	CASSPSRGEKLFF
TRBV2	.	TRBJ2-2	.	TGTGCCAGCACCAGGGGGGCTAGAACTACCGGGGAGCTGTTTTTT	CASTRGARTTGELFF
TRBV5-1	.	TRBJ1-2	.	TGCGCCAGCAGCCCTGAGGGGGGGCCCTATGGCTACACCTTC	CASSPEGGPYGYTF
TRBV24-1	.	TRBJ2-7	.	TGTGCCACCAGTGCCGGAGACAGTGGATCCTACGAGCAGTACTTC	CATSAGDSGSYEQYF
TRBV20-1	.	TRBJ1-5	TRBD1	TGCAGTGCTAGTGGAGGACAGGGGCTGGATCAGCCCCAGCATTTT	CSASGGQGLDQPQHF
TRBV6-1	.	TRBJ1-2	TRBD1	TGTGCCAGCAGTGAACAGGGGGGACCCTATGGCTACACCTTC	CASSEQGGPYGYTF
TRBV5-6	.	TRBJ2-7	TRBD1	TGTGCCAGCAGCTTATCACCGGGACAGGGAAATTTCGTCTACGAGCAGTACTTC	CASSLSPGQGNFVYEQYF
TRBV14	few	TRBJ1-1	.	TGTGCCAGCAGGCCACTCATGCAATCCATGAACACTGAAGCTTTCTTT	CASRPLMQSMNTEAFF
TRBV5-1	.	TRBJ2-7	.	TGCGCCAGCAGCTTGGTAAGGGGGTCCTCCTACGAGCAGTACTTC	CASSLVRGSSYEQYF
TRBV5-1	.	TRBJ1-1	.	TGCGCCAGCAGCTCGCAGGGGTCCGGATCTGGTTCTGAAGCTTTCTTT	CASSSQGSGSGSEAFF
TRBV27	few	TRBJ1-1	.	TGTGCCAGCAGTTTCTTGCAGGGCGAGGACACTGAAGCTTTCTTT	CASSFLQGEDTEAFF
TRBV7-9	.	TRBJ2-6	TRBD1	TGTGCCAGCAGCTTAGTGAGGGGGCTTGGGGCCAACGTCCTGACTTTC	CASSLVRGLGANVLTF
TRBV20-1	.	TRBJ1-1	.	TGCAGTGCTAGTCAGGCGCTTCGTACTGAAGCTTTCTTT	CSASQALRTEAFF
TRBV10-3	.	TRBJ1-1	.	TGTGCCATCAGCCCGGGACCGAACACTGAAGCTTTCTTT	CAISPGPNTEAFF
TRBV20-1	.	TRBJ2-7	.	TGCAGTGTCGCCCAGTACGAGCAGTACTTC	CSVAQYEQYF
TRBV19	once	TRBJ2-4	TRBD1	TGTGCCAGTAGTATGGGACAGGTCGGGGACATTCAGTACTTC	CASSMGQVGDIQYF
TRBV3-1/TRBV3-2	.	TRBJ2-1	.	TGTGCCAGCAGCCCGCTCCCGGGGGTGGAGTTCTTC	CASSPLPGVEFF
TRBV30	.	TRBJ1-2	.	TGTGCCTGGAGGGTAGGGGCATTTGGCTACACCTTC	CAWRVGAFGYTF
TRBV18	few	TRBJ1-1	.	TGTGCCAGCTCCAACCAAGGGACTGAAGCTTTCTTT	CASSNQGTEAFF
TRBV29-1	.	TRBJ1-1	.	TGCAGCCCCATGGCACAGATGAACACTGAAGCTTTCTTT	CSPMAQMNTEAFF
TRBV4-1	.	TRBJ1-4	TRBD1	TGCGCCAGCAGCCAAGGTAGGGGGCAGCATTCAACTAATGAAAAACTGTTTTTT	CASSQGRGQHSTNEKLFF
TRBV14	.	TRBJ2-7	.	TGTGCCAGCAGCCAAGATCCGGGGGGCCTTGGGCAGTACTTC	CASSQDPGGLGQYF
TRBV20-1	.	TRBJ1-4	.	TGCAGTGCTTATTGGGGGGAAAAACTGTTTTTT	CSAYWGEKLFF
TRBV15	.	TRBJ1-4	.	TGTGCCACCAGCAGAGATTGGAAGGAAAAACTGTTTTTT	CATSRDWKEKLFF
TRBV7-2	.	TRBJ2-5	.	TGTGCCAGCAGCCCGATGCGGACAGTACAAGAGACCCAGTACTTC	CASSPMRTVQETQYF
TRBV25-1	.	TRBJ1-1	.	TGTGCCAGCAGTTCACCCGGGACACGGAACACTGAAGCTTTCTTT	CASSSPGTRNTEAFF
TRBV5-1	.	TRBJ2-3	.	TGCGCCAGCAGCTTGGCGGGATCCTTTACAGATACGCAGTATTTT	CASSLAGSFTDTQYF
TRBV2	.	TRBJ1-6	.	TGTGCCACCAACAGTGATAATTCACCCCTCCACTTT	CATNSDNSPLHF
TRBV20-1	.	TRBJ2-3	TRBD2	TGCAGTGCTAGTTCGTTGTTGGCGGGGGGCACAGATACGCAGTATTTT	CSASSLLAGGTDTQYF
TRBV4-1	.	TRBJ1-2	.	TGCGCCAGCAGCCAACCAGGACAAGGCCGTGGTGGCTACACCTTC	CASSQPGQGRGGYTF
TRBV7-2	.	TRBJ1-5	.	TGTGCCAGCAGCGTCGTGGGATCTAGCAATCAGCCCCAGCATTTT	CASSVVGSSNQPQHF
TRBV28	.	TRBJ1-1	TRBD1	TGTGCCAGCACCCTGGGGACAGGGAACACTGAAGCTTTCTTT	CASTLGTGNTEAFF
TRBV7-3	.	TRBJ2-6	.	TGTGCCAGCAGCTTATTTGGGTCCTACTCTGGGGCCAACGTCCTGACTTTC	CASSLFGSYSGANVLTF
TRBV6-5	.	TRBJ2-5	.	TGTGCCAGCAGTTATAGAGGGCGGGAATTCGAGACCCAGTACTTC	CASSYRGREFETQYF
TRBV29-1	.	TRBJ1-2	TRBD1	TGCAGCGTTGACCCAGGGGGCGAGGACTATGGCTACACCTTC	CSVDPGGEDYGYTF
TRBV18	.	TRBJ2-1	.	TGTGCCAGCTCACCACCGGTAGGGGAAGGATCCTACAATGAGCAGTTCTTC	CASSPPVGEGSYNEQFF
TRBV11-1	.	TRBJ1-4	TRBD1	TGTGCCAGCAGCATCCGGACAGGGGGAGGCGAAAAACTGTTTTTT	CASSIRTGGGEKLFF
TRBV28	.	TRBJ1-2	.	TGTGCCAGCTTTGGGACAAGGGACTATGGCTACACCTTC	CASFGTRDYGYTF
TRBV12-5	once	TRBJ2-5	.	TGTGCTAGTGGTTTGGGGGACCTACTAGCCGAGACCCAGTACTTC	CASGLGDLLAETQYF
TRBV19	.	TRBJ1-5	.	TGTGCCAGTAGTCTCCCCGGGGGGAGCAATCAGCCCCAGCATTTT	CASSLPGGSNQPQHF
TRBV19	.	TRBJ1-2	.	TGTGCCAGTAGTTATGGCGTGAGGGACTATGGCTACACCTTC	CASSYGVRDYGYTF
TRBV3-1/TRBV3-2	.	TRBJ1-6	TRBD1	TGTGCCAGCAGCTACTACAGGGGGAGCTCCTATAATTCACCCCTCCACTTT	CASSYYRGSSYNSPLHF